This TCR beta chain came from a study of T cell repertoires in cytomegalovirus infection. Study information: Alongside well-studied HLA-B-restricted CMV epitopes, recently identified HLA-C-restricted CMV epitopes were also used. It can be stated that public TCR beta signatures indicated CMV infection as well as a matching HLA type. Study-level findings and limits: Identification of carriers of CMV plus the relevant HLA was performed using cumulative public TCR beta family frequency. HLA-C-restricted TCR beta clonotypes specific for CMV led the ex vivo response.

On this clonotype: As yet, its antigen is unknown.

Germline lookup yields CDR1 SGHTA and CDR2 FQGNSA. CDR3 size: 14 residues. V shed 3 bases and J shed 3 bases, with 12 bases lying between them. TCRdb fed the reads into MiXCR, producing one record per CDR3 protein. The repertoire includes about 700,000 distinct CDR3 sequences, 33% of them detected once, and 15% to 20% sits in the top ten. The sequence was collected from a human donor in good health (CMV status not recorded). Some clones in this sample may be carry-over from other donors' samples. The chain joins TRBV7-2 to TRBJ2-7; D is possibly TRBD2 (6 bases). Here the sequenced sample was cultured PBMCs, taken from culture after CMV antigen stimulation. CDR3 coding DNA: TGTGCCAGCAGCTTGAGACTAGGTTTCTACGAGCAGTACTTC. Translated, it gives CASSLRLGFYEQYF.